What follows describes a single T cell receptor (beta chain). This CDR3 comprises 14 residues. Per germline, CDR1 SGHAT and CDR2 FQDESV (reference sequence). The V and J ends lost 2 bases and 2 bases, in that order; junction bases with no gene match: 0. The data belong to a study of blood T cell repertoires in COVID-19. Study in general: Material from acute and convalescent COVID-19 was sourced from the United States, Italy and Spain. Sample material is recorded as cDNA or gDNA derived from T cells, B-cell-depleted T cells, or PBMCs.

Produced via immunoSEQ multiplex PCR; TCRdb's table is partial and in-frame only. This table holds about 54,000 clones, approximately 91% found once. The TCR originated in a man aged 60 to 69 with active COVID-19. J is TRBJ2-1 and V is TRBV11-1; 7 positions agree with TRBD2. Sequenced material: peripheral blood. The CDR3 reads CASSLLAAYNEQFF. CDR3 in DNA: TGTGCCAGCAGCTTACTAGCGGCCTACAATGAGCAGTTCTTC. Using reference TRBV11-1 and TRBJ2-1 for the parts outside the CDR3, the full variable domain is EAEVAQSPRYKITEKSQAVAFWCDPISGHATLYWYRQILGQGPELLVQFQDESVVDDSQLPKDRFSAERLKGVDSTLKIQPAELGDSAMYLCASSLLAAYNEQFFGPGTRLTVL.